These 16 T cell receptor beta chains share one sample of origin, sequenced in a study of T cells expressing NK-cell markers. TCRdb reprocessed the 5' RACE reads, with one entry per CDR3 protein and no DNA. This sample contains about 160,000 distinct CDR3 sequences. The material sequenced was blood T cells: a sorted CD56 or NKG2C T cell subset, CD4+ or CD8+ T cells, or bulk PBMC T cells (not recorded which). The receptors shown here come from a woman between 18 and 75 years old in good health.

This chain connects TRBV7-2 to TRBJ1-6; the TRBD1 assignment by TCRdb is unverifiable without DNA. The CDR3 runs to 14 residues. The germline V gene has CDR1 SGHTA and CDR2 FQGNSA. This CDR3 reads CASSYRGENSPLHF.

The rearrangement joins TRBV18 to TRBJ2-5; TCRdb's assignment of TRBD1 cannot be checked, as there is no DNA. The length of the CDR3 is 12 residues. Germline assignment: CDR1 KGHSH and CDR2 LQKENI. CDR3 residues: CASSPLPGTQYF. Full variable domain (remainder filled in from reference TRBV18 and TRBJ2-5): NAGVMQNPRHLVRRRGQEARLRCSPMKGHSHVYWYRQLPEEGLKFMVYLQKENIIDESGMPKERFSAEFPKEGPSILRIQQVVRGDSAAYFCASSPLPGTQYFGPGTRLLVL.

The V gene is TRBV7-3, the J gene TRBJ2-2; TCRdb returns TRBD1, unconfirmable since there is no DNA. Germline loops: CDR1 SGHTA, CDR2 FQGTGA. The length of the CDR3 is 19 residues. Here the CDR3 reads CASSSTKGSGQGNTGELFF.

This chain links TRBV6-2 or TRBV6-3 with TRBJ1-2. Germline CDR1 is MNHEY and CDR2 is SVGEGT. The length of the CDR3 is 14 residues. CDR3 protein: CASSYLKASYGYTF.

The rearrangement joins TRBV3-1 to TRBJ1-6; TCRdb outputs TRBD1, but without DNA this stays unchecked. Germline V gives CDR1 LGHDT, CDR2 YNNKEL (reference sequence). CDR3 length equals 15 residues. The CDR3 loop reads CASSSESLGNSPLHF.

The chain is built from TRBV5-1 and TRBJ1-2; TCRdb picks TRBD1, but there is no DNA to check that call. The CDR3 sequence is 14 residues long. Per the germline V gene, CDR1 is SGHRS and CDR2 is YFSETQ. CDR3 region: CASSTGQSGFGYTF.

The V and J genes are TRBV7-2 and TRBJ1-1. Germline loops: CDR1 SGHTA, CDR2 FQGNSA. This CDR3 contains 13 residues. The CDR3 sequence: CASSPRLNTEAFF. The full variable domain, with the rest looked up from reference TRBV7-2 and TRBJ1-1, is GAGVSQSPSNKVTEKGKDVELRCDPISGHTALYWYRQSLGQGLEFLIYFQGNSAPDKSGLPSDRFSAERTGGSVSTLTIQRTQQEDSAVYLCASSPRLNTEAFFGQGTRLTVV.

The chain links TRBV4-1 to TRBJ2-1; TCRdb's assignment of TRBD1 cannot be checked, as there is no DNA. The length of the CDR3 is 15 residues. CDR1 and CDR2 from the germline V gene are MGHRA and YSYEKL. The CDR3 sequence: CASSQDDRWRPEQFF.

The CDR3 spells CASSSPRGFTDTQYF. The chain carries TRBV28 and TRBJ2-3. The CDR3 is 15 amino acids. Germline values: CDR1 MDHEN, CDR2 SYDVKM.

The J gene is TRBJ2-5, the V gene TRBV7-2; the D gene TCRdb calls, TRBD2, cannot be checked with no DNA. The CDR3 has 15 amino acids. Germline CDR1 reads SGHTA; CDR2 reads FQGNSA. CDR3 sequence: CASSLGSGRQETQYF.

This chain joins TRBV9 and TRBJ2-4; TCRdb outputs TRBD1, but without DNA this stays unchecked. This CDR3 is 15 amino acids long. Per the germline V gene, CDR1 is SGDLS and CDR2 is YYNGEE. The CDR3 protein is CASSEGMDRGNIQYF.

The V call is TRBV5-1, the J call TRBJ2-3. The CDR3 contains 15 residues. The germline gives CDR1 SGHRS, CDR2 YFSETQ. The CDR3 sequence is CASSSGLAGMDTQYF.

This chain joins TRBV5-1 and TRBJ2-5. The CDR3 is 13 amino acids. Germline V lookup: CDR1 SGHRS, CDR2 YFSETQ. CDR3 amino acids: CASSFTDQETQYF.

V is TRBV7-9 and J is TRBJ2-7; TCRdb picks TRBD2, but there is no DNA to check that call. Germline CDR1 and CDR2: SEHNR and FQNEAQ (reference sequence). CDR3 length: 12 residues. Here the CDR3 reads CASSFLEGEQYF.

The chain has TRBV12-3 or TRBV12-4 and TRBJ1-2; TCRdb picks TRBD1, but there is no DNA to check that call. The CDR3 extends over 13 amino acids. The CDR3 is CASSSPGGYGYTF.

The chain combines TRBV14 with TRBJ2-6; TCRdb's D gene call, TRBD1, goes unchecked for lack of DNA. From germline, CDR1 is SGHDN and CDR2 FVKESK. This CDR3 contains 17 residues. The CDR3 is CASSAVGTFSGANVLTF.